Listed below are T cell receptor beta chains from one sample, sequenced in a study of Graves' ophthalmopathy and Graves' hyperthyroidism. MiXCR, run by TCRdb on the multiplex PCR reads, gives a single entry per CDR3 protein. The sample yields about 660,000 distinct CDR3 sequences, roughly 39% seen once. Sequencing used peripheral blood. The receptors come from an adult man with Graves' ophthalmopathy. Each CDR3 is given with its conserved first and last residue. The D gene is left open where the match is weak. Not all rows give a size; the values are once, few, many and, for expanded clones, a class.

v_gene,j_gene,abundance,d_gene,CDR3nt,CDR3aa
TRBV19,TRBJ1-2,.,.,TGTGCCAGTAATGAGGTAGCCTCCATCTATGGCTACACCTTC,CASNEVASIYGYTF
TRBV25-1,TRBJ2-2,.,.,TGTGCCAGCAGCTTATCGGGCTGGGGGATTCAGAACACCGGGGAGCTGTTTTTT,CASSLSGWGIQNTGELFF
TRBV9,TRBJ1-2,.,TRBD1,TGTGCCAGCAGCGAGGGGGACAGAGTAAACTATGGCTACACCTTC,CASSEGDRVNYGYTF
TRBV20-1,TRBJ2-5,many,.,TGCAGTGCTAGCACGGCGGAAGAGACCCAGTACTTC,CSASTAEETQYF
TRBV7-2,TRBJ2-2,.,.,TGTGCCAGCAGCTTAGATCATTTCCCCGGGGAGCTGTTTTTT,CASSLDHFPGELFF
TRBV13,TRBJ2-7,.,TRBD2,TGTGCCAGCTCACCGGTTGCGGGAGAGGTCGAGCAGTACTTC,CASSPVAGEVEQYF
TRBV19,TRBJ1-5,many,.,TGTGCCAGTAAGGGACCGGGACACCAAAATCAGCCCCAGCATTTT,CASKGPGHQNQPQHF
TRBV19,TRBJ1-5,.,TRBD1,TGTGCCAGTAGTATATCGGACAGGGGGGGACAGCCCCAGCATTTT,CASSISDRGGQPQHF
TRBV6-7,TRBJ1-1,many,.,TGTGCCAGATATGTTCGAAGTAACACTGAAGCTTTCTTT,CARYVRSNTEAFF
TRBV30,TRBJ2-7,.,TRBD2,TGTGCCTGGAGTGCGGGAGGGTCCTACGAGCAGTACTTC,CAWSAGGSYEQYF
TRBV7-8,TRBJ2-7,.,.,TGCGCCAGCAGCCAAGAATTTGGCTTACCCCCCTACGAGCAGTACTTC,CASSQEFGLPPYEQYF
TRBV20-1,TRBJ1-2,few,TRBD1,TGCAGTGCTAGCGCCGACAGGGACTATGGCTACACCTTC,CSASADRDYGYTF
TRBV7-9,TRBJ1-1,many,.,TGTGCCAGCAGTCAACAAACAGGGCAGGCCACTGAAGCTTTCTTT,CASSQQTGQATEAFF
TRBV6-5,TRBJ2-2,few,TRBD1,TGTGCCAGCAGTGAGTCGACAGGGTCCGGGGAGCTGTTTTTT,CASSESTGSGELFF
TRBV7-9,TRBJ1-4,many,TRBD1,TGTGCCAGCAGCCGCCGCCGGGACAGCTTAGTTGCAACTAATGAAAAACTGTTTTTT,CASSRRRDSLVATNEKLFF
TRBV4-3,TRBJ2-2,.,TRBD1,TGCGCCAGCAGCCAAGATTGGCAGGGGGTTCTAAGCGGGGAGCTGTTTTTT,CASSQDWQGVLSGELFF
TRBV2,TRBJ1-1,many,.,TGTGCCAGCAGTGAAGTGACGAACACTGAAGCTTTCTTT,CASSEVTNTEAFF
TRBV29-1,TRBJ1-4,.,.,TGCAGCGTTGAAGAGACAGGATCTAATGAAAAACTGTTTTTT,CSVEETGSNEKLFF
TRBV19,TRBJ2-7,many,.,TGTGCCAGTAGTCCCAGGGACAACGCAGGCCACTACGAGCAGTACTTC,CASSPRDNAGHYEQYF
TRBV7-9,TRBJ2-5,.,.,TGTGCCAGATCCCGGGAGCCGGAAGAGACCCAGTACTTC,CARSREPEETQYF
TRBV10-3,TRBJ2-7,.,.,TGTGCCATCGCTGGGCCGCGAGGGAGGGAGCAGTACTTC,CAIAGPRGREQYF
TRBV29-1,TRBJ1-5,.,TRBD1,TGCAGCGTTGACGGGACAGGATCTGACGAGCATTTT,CSVDGTGSDEHF
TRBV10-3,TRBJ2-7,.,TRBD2,TGTGCCAGCAGTGCCCGGACTAGCGGGTGGAGGACCTACGAGCAGTACTTC,CASSARTSGWRTYEQYF
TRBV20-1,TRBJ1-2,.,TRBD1,TGCAGTGCTAGACGAGACAGGGGGCGCCTTTCTAGCTATGGCTACACCTTC,CSARRDRGRLSSYGYTF
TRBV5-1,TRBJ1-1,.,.,TGCGCCAGCAGCTTGAGGGGGGTCAATGAAGCTTTCTTT,CASSLRGVNEAFF
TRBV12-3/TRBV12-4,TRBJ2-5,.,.,TGTGCCAGCAGTTTAAGGCCAGGGAGGGAGACCCAGTACTTC,CASSLRPGRETQYF
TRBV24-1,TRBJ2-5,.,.,TGTGCCACCAGTGATTCCCCGGACACCCCGACCCAGTACTTC,CATSDSPDTPTQYF
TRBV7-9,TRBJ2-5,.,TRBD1,TGTGCCAGCAGCTCCCGGACAGGGGGGGGAGAGACCCAGTACTTC,CASSSRTGGGETQYF
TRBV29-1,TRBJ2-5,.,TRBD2,TGCAGCGTAGAGGGACTAGCGGGACAAGAGACCCAGTACTTC,CSVEGLAGQETQYF
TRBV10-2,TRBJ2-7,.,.,TGCGCCAGCAGTGTAGCAGGAACCGAGCAGTACTTC,CASSVAGTEQYF
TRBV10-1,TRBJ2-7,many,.,TGCGCCAGCACCCACGGCGACGAGCAGTACTTC,CASTHGDEQYF
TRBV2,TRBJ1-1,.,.,TGTGCCAGCAGTGAATCCGGCGACGGGGGGCTAGCTTTCTTT,CASSESGDGGLAFF
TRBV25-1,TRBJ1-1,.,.,TGTGCCAGCAGCCGGGACTCGGTACAGGGTGTGGACACTGAAGCTTTCTTT,CASSRDSVQGVDTEAFF
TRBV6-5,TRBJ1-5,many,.,TGTGCCAGCAGTCCGCTTCAGGGGAGGCAGCCCCAGCATTTT,CASSPLQGRQPQHF
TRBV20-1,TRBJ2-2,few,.,TGCAGTGCTAGTGGAGGGGACACCGGGGAGCTGTTTTTT,CSASGGDTGELFF
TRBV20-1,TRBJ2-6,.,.,TGCAGTGCTAGTCGATCTGGGGCCAACGTCCTGACTTTC,CSASRSGANVLTF
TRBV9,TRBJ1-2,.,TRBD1,TGTGCCAGCAGCGGACAGGGAACGAGCTATGGCTACACCTTC,CASSGQGTSYGYTF
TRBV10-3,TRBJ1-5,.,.,TGTGCCATCAGGCAAGGACTAGCGGGAGCCTACGAGCATTTT,CAIRQGLAGAYEHF
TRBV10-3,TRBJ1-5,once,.,TGTGCCAGCAGTTACGAAGGGCGGGAGACCCAGCATTTT,CASSYEGRETQHF
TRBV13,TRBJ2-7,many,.,TGTGCCAGCAGCTTATGGGGTCCCTACGAGCAGTACTTC,CASSLWGPYEQYF
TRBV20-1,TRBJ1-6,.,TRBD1,TGCAGTGCTAGAGGACAGGGGATTTCACCCCTCCACTTT,CSARGQGISPLHF
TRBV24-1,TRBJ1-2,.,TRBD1,TGTGCCATCTCGGACAGGGGGAGGCATGGCTACACCTTC,CAISDRGRHGYTF